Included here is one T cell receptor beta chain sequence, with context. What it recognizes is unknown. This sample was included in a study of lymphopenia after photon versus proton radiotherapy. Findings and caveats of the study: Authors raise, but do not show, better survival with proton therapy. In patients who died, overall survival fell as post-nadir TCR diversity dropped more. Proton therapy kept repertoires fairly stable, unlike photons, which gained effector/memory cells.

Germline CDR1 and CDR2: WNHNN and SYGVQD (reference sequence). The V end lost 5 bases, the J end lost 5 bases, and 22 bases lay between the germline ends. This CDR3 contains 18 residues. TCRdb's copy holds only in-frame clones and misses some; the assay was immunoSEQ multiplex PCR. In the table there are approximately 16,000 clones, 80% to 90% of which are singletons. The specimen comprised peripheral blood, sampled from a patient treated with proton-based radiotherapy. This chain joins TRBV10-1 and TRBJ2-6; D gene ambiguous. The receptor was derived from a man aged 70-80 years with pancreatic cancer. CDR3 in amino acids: CASSYRAIAQSRANVLTF. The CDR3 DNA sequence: TGCGCCAGCAGTTACCGAGCGATCGCACAAAGTCGGGCCAACGTCCTGACTTTC.